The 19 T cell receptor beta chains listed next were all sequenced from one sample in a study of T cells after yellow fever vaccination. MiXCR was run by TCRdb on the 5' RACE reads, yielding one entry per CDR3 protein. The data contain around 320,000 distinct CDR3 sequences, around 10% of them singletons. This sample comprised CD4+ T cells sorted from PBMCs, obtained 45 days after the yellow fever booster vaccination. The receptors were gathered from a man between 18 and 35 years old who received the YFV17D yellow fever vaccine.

CDR3 bases: TGCAGTGCTAGGGACAGGGCGGCCGGGGAGCTGTTTTTT. Translating it yields CSARDRAAGELFF. V gene TRBV20-1 combines with J gene TRBJ2-2; 8 nucleotides agree with TRBD1. The trim removed 3 bases at V and 6 bases at J, leaving 3 bases unmatched. This CDR3 is 13 amino acids long. CDR1 and CDR2 (germline): DFQATT, SNEGSKA (reference sequence).

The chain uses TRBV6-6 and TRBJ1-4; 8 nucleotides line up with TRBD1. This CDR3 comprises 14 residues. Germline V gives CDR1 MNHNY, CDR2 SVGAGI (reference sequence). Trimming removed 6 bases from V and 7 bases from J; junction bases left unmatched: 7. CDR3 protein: CASRTDRAFEKLFF. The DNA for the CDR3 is TGTGCCAGCAGGACGGACAGGGCTTTTGAAAAACTGTTTTTT.

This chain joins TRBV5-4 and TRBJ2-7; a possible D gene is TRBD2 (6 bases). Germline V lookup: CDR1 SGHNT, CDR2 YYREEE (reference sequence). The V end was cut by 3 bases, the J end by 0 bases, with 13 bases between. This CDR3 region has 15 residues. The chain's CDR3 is CASSSAGLVSYEQYF. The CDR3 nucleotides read TGTGCCAGCAGCTCGGCGGGGCTGGTCTCCTACGAGCAGTACTTC.

CDR3 protein: CASSIGQAQPQHF. The CDR3 DNA is TGTGCCAGCAGCATTGGACAGGCCCAGCCCCAGCATTTT. This chain joins TRBV9 and TRBJ1-5; 7 bases line up with TRBD1. Germline-derived CDR1 and CDR2 are SGDLS and YYNGEE. V was pared by 4 bases and J by 7 bases, with 5 bases of the junction left unmatched. CDR3 length equals 13 residues.

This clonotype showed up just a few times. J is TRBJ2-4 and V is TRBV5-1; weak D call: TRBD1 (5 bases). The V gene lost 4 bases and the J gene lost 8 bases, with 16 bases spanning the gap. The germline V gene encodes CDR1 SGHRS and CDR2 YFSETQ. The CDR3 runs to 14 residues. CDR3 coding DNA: TGCGCCAGCAGCAGTAGGGGCCCCATAGACATTCAGTACTTC. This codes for CASSSRGPIDIQYF. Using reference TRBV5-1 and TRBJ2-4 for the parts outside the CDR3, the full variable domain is KAGVTQTPRYLIKTRGQQVTLSCSPISGHRSVSWYQQTPGQGLQFLFEYFSETQRNKGNFPGRFSGRQFSNSRSEMNVSTLELGDSALYLCASSSRGPIDIQYFGAGTRLSVL.

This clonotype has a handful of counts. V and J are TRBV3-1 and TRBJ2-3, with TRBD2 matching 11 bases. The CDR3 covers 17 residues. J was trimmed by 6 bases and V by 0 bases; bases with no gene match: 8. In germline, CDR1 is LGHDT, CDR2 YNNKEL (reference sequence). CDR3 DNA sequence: TGTGCCAGCAGCCAAGATCTAGCGGGGGGACCATTGGATACGCAGTATTTT. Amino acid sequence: CASSQDLAGGPLDTQYF.

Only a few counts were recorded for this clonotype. The CDR3 region has the DNA TGCGCCAGCAGCGCTGGGGACAGTGCGCAGTATTTT. The encoded protein is CASSAGDSAQYF. The chain recombines TRBV5-1 with TRBJ2-3, with 7 bases aligning to TRBD1. The V gene's germline CDR1 is SGHRS and CDR2 YFSETQ. Germline trimming cut 4 bases from V and 10 bases from J; bases unmatched to any gene: 6. The CDR3 consists of 12 residues.

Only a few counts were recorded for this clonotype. CDR3 loop: CATSDPLPRDREQFF. For the CDR3, the DNA is TGTGCCACCAGTGATCCATTGCCGAGGGATCGGGAGCAGTTCTTC. The chain carries TRBV24-1 and TRBJ2-1; D might be TRBD2 (5 bases). Germline V gives CDR1 KGHDR, CDR2 SFDVKD. The length of the CDR3 is 15 residues. The V end was cut by 3 bases, the J end by 10 bases, with 18 bases between.

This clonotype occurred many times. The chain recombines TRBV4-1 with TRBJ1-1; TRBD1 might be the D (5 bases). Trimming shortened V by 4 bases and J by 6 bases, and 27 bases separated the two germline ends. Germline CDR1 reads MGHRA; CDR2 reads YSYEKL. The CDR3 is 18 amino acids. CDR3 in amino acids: CASSPNPGTHPQSPEAFF. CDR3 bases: TGCGCCAGCAGCCCTAATCCAGGGACTCACCCGCAATCCCCTGAAGCTTTCTTT.

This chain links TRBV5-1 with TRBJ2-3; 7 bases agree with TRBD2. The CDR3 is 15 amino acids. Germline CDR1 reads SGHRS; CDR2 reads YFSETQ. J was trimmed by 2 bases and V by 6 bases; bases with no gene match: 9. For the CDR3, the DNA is TGCGCCAGCACCTTTGCGCGGGACTACACAGATACGCAGTATTTT. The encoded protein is CASTFARDYTDTQYF.

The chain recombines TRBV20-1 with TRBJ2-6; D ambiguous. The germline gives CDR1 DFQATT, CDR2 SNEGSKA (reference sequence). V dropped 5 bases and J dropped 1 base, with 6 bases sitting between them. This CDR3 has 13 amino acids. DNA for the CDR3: TGCAGTGCTCTGCGGTCTGGGGCCAACGTCCTGACTTTC. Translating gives CSALRSGANVLTF.

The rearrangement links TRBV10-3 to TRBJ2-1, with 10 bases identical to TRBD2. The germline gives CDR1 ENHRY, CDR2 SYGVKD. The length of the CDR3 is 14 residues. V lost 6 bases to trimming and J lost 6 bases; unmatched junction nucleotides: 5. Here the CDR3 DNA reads TGTGCCATCAGCTCTAGCGGGGGTATCAATGAGCAGTTCTTC. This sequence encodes CAISSSGGINEQFF.

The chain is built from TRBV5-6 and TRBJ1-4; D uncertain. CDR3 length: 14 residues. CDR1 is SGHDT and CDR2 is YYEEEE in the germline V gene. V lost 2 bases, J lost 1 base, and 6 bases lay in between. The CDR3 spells CASSFGRTNEKLFF. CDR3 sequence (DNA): TGTGCCAGCAGCTTCGGGCGAACTAATGAAAAACTGTTTTTT.

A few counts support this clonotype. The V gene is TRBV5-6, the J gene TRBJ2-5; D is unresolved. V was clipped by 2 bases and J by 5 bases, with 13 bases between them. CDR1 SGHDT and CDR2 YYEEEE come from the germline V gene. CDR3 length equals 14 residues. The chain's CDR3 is CASSFVLFGETQYF. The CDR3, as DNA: TGTGCCAGCAGCTTCGTTCTGTTCGGCGAGACCCAGTACTTC.

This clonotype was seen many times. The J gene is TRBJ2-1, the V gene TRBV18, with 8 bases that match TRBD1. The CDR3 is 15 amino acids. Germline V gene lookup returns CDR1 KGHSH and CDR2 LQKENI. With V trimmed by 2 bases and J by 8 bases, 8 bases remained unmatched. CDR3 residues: CASSPGGQGGDEQFF. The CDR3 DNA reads TGTGCCAGCTCACCAGGCGGACAGGGCGGCGATGAGCAGTTCTTC.

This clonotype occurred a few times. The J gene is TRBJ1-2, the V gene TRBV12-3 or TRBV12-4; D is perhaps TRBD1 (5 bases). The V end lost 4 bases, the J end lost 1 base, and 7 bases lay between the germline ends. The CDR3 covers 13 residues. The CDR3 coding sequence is TGTGCCAGCAGTTCACAGGATAACTATGGCTACACCTTC. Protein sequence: CASSSQDNYGYTF.

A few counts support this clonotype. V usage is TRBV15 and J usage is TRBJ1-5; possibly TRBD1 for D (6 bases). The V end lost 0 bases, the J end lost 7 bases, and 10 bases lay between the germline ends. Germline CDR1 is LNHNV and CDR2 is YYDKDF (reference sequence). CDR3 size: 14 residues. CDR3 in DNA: TGTGCCACCAGCAGAGACAGGGGTACGCAGCCCCAGCATTTT. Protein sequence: CATSRDRGTQPQHF.

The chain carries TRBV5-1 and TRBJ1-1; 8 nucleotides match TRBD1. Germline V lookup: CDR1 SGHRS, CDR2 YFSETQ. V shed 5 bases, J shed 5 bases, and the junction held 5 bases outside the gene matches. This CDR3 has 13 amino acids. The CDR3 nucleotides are TGCGCCAGCAGTATCAGGGGGCGGACTGAAGCTTTCTTT. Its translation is CASSIRGRTEAFF.

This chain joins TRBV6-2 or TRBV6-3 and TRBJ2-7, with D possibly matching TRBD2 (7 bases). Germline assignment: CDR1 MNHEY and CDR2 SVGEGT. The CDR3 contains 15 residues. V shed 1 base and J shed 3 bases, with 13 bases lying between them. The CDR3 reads CASSYLEGGIYEQYF. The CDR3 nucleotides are TGTGCCAGCAGTTACTTGGAGGGGGGGATCTACGAGCAGTACTTC.